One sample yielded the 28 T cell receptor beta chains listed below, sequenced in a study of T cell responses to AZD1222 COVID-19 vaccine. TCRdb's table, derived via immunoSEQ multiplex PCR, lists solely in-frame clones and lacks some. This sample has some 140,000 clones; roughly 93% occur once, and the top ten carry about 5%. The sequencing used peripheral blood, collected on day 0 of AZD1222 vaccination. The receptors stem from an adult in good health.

In nucleotides, the CDR3 is TGTGCCAGCAGTGACTCCGACAGGGGCCCCTACGAGCAGTACTTC. Translation gives CASSDSDRGPYEQYF. The rearrangement joins TRBV25-1 to TRBJ2-7, with 8 positions matching TRBD1. CDR1 MGHDK and CDR2 SYGVNS come from the germline V gene. Unmatched junction bases numbered 6, after V lost 3 bases and J lost 2 bases. The CDR3 runs 15 residues.

The CDR3 coding sequence is TGTGCCAGCAGCGCCGGGACTAGTTTAGTCAATGAGCAGTTCTTC. This encodes CASSAGTSLVNEQFF. The rearrangement links TRBV9 to TRBJ2-1, with TRBD2 identical over 8 bases. Germline V gene lookup returns CDR1 SGDLS and CDR2 YYNGEE. CDR3 length equals 15 residues. Trimming at V came to 3 bases and at J to 6 bases, leaving 8 bases not matched to a gene.

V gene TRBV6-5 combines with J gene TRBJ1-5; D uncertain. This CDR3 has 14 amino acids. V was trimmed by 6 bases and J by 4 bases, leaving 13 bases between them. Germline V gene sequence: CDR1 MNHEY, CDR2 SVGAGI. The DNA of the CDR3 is TGTGCCAGCAGGAGGACGGTTGTTAATCAGCCCCAGCATTTT. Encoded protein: CASRRTVVNQPQHF.

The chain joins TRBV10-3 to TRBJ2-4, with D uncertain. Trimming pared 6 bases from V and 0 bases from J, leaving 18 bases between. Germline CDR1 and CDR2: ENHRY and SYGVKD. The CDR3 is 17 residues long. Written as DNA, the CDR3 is TGTGCCATCAGCTTCGCCCCGGTTGGAGCAGCCAAAAACATTCAGTACTTC. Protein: CAISFAPVGAAKNIQYF.

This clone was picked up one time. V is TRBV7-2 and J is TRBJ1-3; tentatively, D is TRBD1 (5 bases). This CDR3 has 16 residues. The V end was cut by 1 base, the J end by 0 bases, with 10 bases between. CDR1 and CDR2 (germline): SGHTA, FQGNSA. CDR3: CASSLGPGDSGNTIYF. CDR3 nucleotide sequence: TGTGCCAGCAGCTTAGGGCCGGGGGACTCTGGAAACACCATATATTTT.

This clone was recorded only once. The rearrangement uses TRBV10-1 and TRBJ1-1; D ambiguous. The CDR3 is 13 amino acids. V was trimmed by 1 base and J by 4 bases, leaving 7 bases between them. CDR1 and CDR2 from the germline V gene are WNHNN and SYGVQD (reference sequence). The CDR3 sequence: CASSEFPGTEAFF. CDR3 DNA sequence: TGCGCCAGCAGTGAGTTCCCGGGCACTGAAGCTTTCTTT.

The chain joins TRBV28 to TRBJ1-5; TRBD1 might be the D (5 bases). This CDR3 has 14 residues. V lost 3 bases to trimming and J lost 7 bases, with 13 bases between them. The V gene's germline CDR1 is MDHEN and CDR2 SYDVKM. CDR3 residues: CASSFWQGMQPQHF. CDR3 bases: TGTGCCAGCAGTTTTTGGCAGGGTATGCAGCCCCAGCATTTT. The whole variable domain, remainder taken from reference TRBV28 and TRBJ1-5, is DVKVTQSSRYLVKRTGEKVFLECVQDMDHENMFWYRQDPGLGLRLIYFSYDVKMKEKGDIPEGYSVSREKKERFSLILESASTNQTSMYLCASSFWQGMQPQHFGDGTRLSIL.

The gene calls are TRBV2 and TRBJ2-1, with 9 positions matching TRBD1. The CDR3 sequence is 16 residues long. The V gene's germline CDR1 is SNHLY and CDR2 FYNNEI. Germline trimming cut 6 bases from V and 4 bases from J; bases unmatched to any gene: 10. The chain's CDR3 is CASSGTGNGLYNEQFF. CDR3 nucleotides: TGTGCCAGCAGCGGGACAGGGAATGGGTTGTACAATGAGCAGTTCTTC. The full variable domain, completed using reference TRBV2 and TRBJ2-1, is EPEVTQTPSHQVTQMGQEVILRCVPISNHLYFYWYRQILGQKVEFLVSFYNNEISEKSEIFDDQFSVERPDGSNFTLKIRSTKLEDSAMYFCASSGTGNGLYNEQFFGPGTRLTVL.

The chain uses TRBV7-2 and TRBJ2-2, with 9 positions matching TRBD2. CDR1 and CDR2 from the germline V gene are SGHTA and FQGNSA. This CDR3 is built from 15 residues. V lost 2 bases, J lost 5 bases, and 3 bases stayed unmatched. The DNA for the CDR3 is TGTGCCAGCAGCTTAAGCCTAGCGGGAACCGGGGAGCTGTTTTTT. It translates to CASSLSLAGTGELFF.

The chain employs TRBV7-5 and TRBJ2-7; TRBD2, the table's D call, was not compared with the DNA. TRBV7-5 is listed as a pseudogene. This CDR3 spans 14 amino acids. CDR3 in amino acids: CVRSLARGIYEQYF. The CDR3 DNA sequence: TGTGTCAGAAGCTTAGCGCGGGGGATCTACGAGCAGTACTTC.

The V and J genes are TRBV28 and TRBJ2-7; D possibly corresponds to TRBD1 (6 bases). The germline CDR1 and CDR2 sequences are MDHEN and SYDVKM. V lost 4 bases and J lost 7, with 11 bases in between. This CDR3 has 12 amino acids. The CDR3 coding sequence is TGTGCCAGCAGTTCGCCCCAGGGGGAGCAGTACTTC. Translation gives CASSSPQGEQYF.

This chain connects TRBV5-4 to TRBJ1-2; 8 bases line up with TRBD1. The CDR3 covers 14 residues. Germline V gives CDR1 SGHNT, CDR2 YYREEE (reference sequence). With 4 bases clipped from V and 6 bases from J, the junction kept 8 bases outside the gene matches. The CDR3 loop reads CASSHSGGADGYTF. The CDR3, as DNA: TGTGCCAGCAGCCATTCAGGGGGCGCGGATGGCTACACCTTC.

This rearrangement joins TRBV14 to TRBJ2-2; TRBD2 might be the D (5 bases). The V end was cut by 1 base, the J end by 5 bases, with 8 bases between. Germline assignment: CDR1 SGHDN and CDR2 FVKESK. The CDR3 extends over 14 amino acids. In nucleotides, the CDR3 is TGTGCCAGCAGCCAAGTACGGGGTACCGGGGAGCTGTTTTTT. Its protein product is CASSQVRGTGELFF. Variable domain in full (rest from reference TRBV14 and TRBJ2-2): EAGVTQFPSHSVIEKGQTVTLRCDPISGHDNLYWYRRVMGKEIKFLLHFVKESKQDESGMPNNRFLAERTGGTYSTLKVQPAELEDSGVYFCASSQVRGTGELFFGEGSRLTVL.

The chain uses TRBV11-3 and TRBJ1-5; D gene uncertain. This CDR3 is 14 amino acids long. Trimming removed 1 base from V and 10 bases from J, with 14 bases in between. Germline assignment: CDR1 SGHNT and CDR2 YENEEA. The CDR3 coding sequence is TGTGCCAGCAGCTTAGCTCCCCCTCGGTATCCCCAGCATTTT. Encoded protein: CASSLAPPRYPQHF.

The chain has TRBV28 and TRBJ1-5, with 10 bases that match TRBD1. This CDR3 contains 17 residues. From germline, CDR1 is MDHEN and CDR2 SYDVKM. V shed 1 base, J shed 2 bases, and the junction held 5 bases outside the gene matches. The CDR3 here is CASSLYAGTGGNQPQHF. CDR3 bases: TGTGCCAGCAGTTTATACGCCGGGACAGGGGGCAATCAGCCCCAGCATTTT.

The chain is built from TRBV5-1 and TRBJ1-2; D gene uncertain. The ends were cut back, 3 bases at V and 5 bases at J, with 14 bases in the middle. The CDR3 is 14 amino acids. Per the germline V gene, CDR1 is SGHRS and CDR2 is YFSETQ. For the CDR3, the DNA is TGCGCCAGCAGCTCCCACGGGCCCGAGTATGGCTACACCTTC. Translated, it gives CASSSHGPEYGYTF. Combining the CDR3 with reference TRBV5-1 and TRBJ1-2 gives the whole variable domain KAGVTQTPRYLIKTRGQQVTLSCSPISGHRSVSWYQQTPGQGLQFLFEYFSETQRNKGNFPGRFSGRQFSNSRSEMNVSTLELGDSALYLCASSSHGPEYGYTFGSGTRLTVV.

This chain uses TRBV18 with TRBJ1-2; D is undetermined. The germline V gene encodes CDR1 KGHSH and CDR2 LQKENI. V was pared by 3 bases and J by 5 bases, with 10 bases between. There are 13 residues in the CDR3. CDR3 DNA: TGTGCCAGCTCACCCTACCTCCAGTATGGCTACACCTTC. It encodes CASSPYLQYGYTF.

DNA for the CDR3: TGTGCCAGCAGCTCGTGGGGTAATGAGCAGTTCTTC. The encoded protein is CASSSWGNEQFF. The V and J genes are TRBV9 and TRBJ2-1; D gene unclear. Germline V CDR1 and CDR2: SGDLS, YYNGEE. The CDR3 extends over 12 amino acids. V was trimmed by 4 bases and J by 7 bases, leaving 9 bases between them.

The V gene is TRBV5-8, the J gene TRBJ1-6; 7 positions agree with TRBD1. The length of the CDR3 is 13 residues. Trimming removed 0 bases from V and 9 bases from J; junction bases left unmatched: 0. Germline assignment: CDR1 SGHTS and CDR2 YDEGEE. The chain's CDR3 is CASSLDRGSPLHF. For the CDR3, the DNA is TGTGCCAGCAGCTTGGACAGGGGTTCACCCCTCCACTTT.

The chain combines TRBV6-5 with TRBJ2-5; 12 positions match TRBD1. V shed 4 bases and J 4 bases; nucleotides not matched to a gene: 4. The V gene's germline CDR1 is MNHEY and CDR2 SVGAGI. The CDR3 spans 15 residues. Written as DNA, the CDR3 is TGTGCCAGCAGTTCGGGGACAGGGGGCCGAGAGACCCAGTACTTC. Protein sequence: CASSSGTGGRETQYF.

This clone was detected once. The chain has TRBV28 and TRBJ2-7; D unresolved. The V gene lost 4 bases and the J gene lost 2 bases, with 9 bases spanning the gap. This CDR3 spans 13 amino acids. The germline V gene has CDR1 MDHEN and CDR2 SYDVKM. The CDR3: CASSSPQTYEQYF. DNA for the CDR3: TGTGCCAGCAGTTCCCCACAAACCTACGAGCAGTACTTC. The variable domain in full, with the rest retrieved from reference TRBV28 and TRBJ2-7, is DVKVTQSSRYLVKRTGEKVFLECVQDMDHENMFWYRQDPGLGLRLIYFSYDVKMKEKGDIPEGYSVSREKKERFSLILESASTNQTSMYLCASSSPQTYEQYFGPGTRLTVT.

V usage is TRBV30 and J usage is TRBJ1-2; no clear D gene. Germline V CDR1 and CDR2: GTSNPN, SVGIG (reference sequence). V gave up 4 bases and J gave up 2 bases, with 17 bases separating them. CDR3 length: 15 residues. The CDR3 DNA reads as TGTGCCTGGAAGGCCGGGATCTTAAGCAACTATGGCTACACCTTC. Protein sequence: CAWKAGILSNYGYTF.

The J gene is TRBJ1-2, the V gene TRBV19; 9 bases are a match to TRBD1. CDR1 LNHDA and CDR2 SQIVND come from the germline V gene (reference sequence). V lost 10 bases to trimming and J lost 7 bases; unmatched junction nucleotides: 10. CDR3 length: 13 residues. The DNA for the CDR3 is TGTGCCACCGCCCCCGGACAGGGGCTTGGCTACACCTTC. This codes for CATAPGQGLGYTF.

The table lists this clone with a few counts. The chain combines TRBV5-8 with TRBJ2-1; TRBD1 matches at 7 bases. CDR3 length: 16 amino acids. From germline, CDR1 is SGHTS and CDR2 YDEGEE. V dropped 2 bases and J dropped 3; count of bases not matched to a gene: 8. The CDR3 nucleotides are TGTGCCAGCAGCTTACTGGACAGGCGAATCTACAATGAGCAGTTCTTC. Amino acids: CASSLLDRRIYNEQFF. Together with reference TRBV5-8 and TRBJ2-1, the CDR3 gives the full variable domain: EAGVTQSPTHLIKTRGQQATLRCSPISGHTSVYWYQQALGLGLQFLLWYDEGEERNRGNFPPRFSGRQFPNYSSELNVNALELEDSALYLCASSLLDRRIYNEQFFGPGTRLTVL.

The CDR3 DNA sequence: TGTGCCAGCAGAAATAGGGGGGGAGTTGGCTACACCTTC. Its protein is CASRNRGGVGYTF. This chain joins TRBV28 and TRBJ1-2, with D tentatively TRBD1 (6 bases). The CDR3 runs 13 residues. Trimming left V 6 bases short and J 7 bases short, with 15 bases between. Germline lookup yields CDR1 MDHEN and CDR2 SYDVKM.

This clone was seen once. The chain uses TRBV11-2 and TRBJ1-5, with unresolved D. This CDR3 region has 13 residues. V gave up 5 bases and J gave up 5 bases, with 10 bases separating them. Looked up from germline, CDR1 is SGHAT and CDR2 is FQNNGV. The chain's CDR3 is CASSTGRDQPQHF. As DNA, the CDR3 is TGTGCCAGCAGCACGGGGAGGGATCAGCCCCAGCATTTT.

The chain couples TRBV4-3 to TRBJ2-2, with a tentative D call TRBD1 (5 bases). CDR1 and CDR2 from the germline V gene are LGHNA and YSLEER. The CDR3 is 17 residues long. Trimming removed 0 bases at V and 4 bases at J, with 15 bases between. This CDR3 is CASSQDRLTQVTGELFF. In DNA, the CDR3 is TGCGCCAGCAGCCAAGATCGGCTCACACAGGTCACCGGGGAGCTGTTTTTT.

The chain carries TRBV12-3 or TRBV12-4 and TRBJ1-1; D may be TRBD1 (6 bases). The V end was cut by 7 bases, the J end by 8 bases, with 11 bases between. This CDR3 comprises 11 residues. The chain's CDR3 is CASTQGVEAFF. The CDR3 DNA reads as TGTGCCAGCACACAGGGCGTCGAAGCTTTCTTT.